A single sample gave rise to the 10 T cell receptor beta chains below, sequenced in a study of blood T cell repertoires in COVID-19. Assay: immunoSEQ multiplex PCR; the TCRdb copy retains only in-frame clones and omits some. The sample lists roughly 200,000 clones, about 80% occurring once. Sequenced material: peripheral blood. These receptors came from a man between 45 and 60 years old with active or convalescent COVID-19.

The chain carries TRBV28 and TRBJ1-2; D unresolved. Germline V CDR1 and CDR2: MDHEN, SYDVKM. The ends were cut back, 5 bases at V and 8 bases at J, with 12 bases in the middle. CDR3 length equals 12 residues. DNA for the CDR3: TGTGCCAGCAGTCCCACAAAGTTGGGCTACACCTTC. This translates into CASSPTKLGYTF.

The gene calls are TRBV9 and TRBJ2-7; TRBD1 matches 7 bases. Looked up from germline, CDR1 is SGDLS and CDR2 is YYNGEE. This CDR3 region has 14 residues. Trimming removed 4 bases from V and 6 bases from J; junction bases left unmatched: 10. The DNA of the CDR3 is TGTGCCAGCAGCCCTATCGACAGGGTGGGCGAGCAGTACTTC. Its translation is CASSPIDRVGEQYF.

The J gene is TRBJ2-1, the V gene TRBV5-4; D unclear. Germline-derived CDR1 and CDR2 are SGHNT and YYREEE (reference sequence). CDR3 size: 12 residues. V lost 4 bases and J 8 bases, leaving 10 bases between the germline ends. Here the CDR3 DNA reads TGTGCCAGCAGCCCACCCGGGTATGAGCAGTTCTTC. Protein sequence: CASSPPGYEQFF.

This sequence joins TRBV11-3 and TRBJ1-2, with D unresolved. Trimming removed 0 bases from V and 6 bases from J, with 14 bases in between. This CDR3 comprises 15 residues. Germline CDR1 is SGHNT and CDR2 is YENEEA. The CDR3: CASSLDKARSNGYTF. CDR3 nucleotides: TGTGCCAGCAGCTTAGATAAAGCACGCTCCAATGGCTACACCTTC.

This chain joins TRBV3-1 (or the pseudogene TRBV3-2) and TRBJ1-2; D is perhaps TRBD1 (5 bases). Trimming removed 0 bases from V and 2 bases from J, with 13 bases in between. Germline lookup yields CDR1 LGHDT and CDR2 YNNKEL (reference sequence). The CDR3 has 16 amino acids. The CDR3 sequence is CASSQESQAPNYGYTF. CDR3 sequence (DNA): TGTGCCAGCAGCCAAGAATCACAGGCTCCCAACTATGGCTACACCTTC.

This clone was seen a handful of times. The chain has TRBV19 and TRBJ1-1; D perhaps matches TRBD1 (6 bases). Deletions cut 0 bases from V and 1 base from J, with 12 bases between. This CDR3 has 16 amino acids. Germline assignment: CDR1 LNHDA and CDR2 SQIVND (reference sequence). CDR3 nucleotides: TGTGCCAGTAGTATAGAGATGCAGGGGCGGAACACTGAAGCTTTCTTT. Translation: CASSIEMQGRNTEAFF. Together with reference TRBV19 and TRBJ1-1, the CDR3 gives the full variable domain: DGGITQSPKYLFRKEGQNVTLSCEQNLNHDAMYWYRQDPGQGLRLIYYSQIVNDFQKGDIAEGYSVSREKKESFPLTVTSAQKNPTAFYLCASSIEMQGRNTEAFFGQGTRLTVV.

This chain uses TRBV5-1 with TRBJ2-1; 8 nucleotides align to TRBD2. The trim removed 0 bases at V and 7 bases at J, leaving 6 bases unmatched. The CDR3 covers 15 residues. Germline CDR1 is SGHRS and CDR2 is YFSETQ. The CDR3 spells CASSLDGGALNEQFF. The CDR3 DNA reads TGCGCCAGCAGCTTGGACGGGGGGGCTTTGAATGAGCAGTTCTTC.

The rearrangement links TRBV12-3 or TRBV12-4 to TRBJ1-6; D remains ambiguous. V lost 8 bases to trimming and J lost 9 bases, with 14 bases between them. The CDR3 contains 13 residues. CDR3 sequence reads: CASAKLEGSPLHF. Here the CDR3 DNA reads TGTGCCAGCGCCAAACTGGAGGGTTCACCCCTCCACTTT.

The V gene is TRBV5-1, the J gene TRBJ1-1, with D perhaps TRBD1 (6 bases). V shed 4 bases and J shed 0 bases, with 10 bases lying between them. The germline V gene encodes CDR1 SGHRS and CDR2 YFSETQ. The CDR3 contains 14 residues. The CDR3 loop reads CASSLDSLNTEAFF. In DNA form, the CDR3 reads TGCGCCAGCAGCCTGGACAGCTTGAACACTGAAGCTTTCTTT.

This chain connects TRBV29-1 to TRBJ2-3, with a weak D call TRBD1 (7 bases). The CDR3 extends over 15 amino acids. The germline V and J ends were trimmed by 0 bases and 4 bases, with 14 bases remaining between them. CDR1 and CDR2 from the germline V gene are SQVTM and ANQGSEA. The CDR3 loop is CSVEDRGQGADTQYF. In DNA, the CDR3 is TGCAGCGTTGAAGATCGGGGGCAGGGGGCAGATACGCAGTATTTT.